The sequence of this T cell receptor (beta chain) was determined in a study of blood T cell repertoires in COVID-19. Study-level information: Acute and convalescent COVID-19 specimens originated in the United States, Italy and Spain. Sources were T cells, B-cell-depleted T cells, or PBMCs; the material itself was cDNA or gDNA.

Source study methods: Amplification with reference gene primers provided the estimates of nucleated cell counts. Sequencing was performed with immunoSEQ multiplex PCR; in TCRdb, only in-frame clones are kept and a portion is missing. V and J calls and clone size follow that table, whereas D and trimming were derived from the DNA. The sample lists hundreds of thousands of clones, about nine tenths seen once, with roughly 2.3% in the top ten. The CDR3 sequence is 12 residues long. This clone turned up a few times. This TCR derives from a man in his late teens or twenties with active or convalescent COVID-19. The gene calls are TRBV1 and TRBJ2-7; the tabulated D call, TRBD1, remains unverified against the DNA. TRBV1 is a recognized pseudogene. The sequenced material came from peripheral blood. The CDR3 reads CTSSPLPSNFSF. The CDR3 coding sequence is TGCACCAGCAGCCCGTTGCCCAGTAATTTCTCCTTC.